The 2 T cell receptor beta chains given below trace back to one sample, sequenced in a study of shared clonotypes between healthy human individuals. TCRdb's copy holds only in-frame clones and misses some; the assay was immunoSEQ multiplex PCR. The sample has hundreds of thousands of clones; roughly 97% are singletons. Sequencing used naive CD4+ T cells sorted from blood. This sample's subset: CD45RA+ positively selected. All receptors derive from a woman in her twenties or thirties in good health.

This clone appeared once. V and J are TRBV7-9 and TRBJ1-4; 7 positions match TRBD1. Per the germline V gene, CDR1 is SEHNR and CDR2 is FQNEAQ (reference sequence). The CDR3 is made up of 16 amino acids. J gave up 5 bases and V 2 bases, and 8 bases lay outside the gene matches. CDR3 amino acids: CASSLRQQGKNEKLFF. CDR3 bases: TGTGCCAGCAGCTTAAGACAACAGGGGAAAAATGAAAAACTGTTTTTT.

In its sample, this clone was seen once. This chain joins TRBV19 and TRBJ2-2; D gene ambiguous. Per the germline V gene, CDR1 is LNHDA and CDR2 is SQIVND (reference sequence). V was clipped by 8 bases and J by 6 bases, with 7 bases between them. This CDR3 has 11 amino acids. As DNA, the CDR3 is TGTGCCAGTTCCGTGTCCGGGGAGCTGTTTTTT. As protein: CASSVSGELFF. Combining the CDR3 with reference TRBV19 and TRBJ2-2 gives the whole variable domain DGGITQSPKYLFRKEGQNVTLSCEQNLNHDAMYWYRQDPGQGLRLIYYSQIVNDFQKGDIAEGYSVSREKKESFPLTVTSAQKNPTAFYLCASSVSGELFFGEGSRLTVL.